These 17 T cell receptor beta chains originate from one sample sequenced in a study of beta chain features in type 1 diabetes listed by TCRdb under 2018. The library was generated by the immunoSEQ multiplex PCR assay. The entire amount of isolated RNA was reverse transcribed using the High Capacity cDNA Reverse Transcription Kit, so the sequenced TCRB transcripts were expressed ones. This immuneACCESS table, as held by TCRdb, lists in-frame sequences with V and J called but not all clones. Of the missing ones, under half trace to an unresolved V gene in checked studies; the others have no known cause. For this sample the table gives 680,000 or so clones, of which 15% to 17% were detected only once. The top ten hold around 0.1% of the sample. The sequencing input was naive CD4+ T cells from blood. What the cell subset or site label conveys for this sample: true naive CD4+ T cells. The source is a young man in good health.

This clone was detected a few times. The chain links TRBV4-2 to TRBJ2-1; D remains unclear. Between the trimmed V and J ends, which lost 0 bases and 2 bases, there was a span of 5 bases. Germline V gene data show CDR1 as LGHNA and CDR2 as YNFKEQ. CDR3 length: 14 amino acids. CDR3 sequence (DNA): TGTGCCAGCAGCCAAGAGGGGACCTACAATGAGCAGTTCTTC. Protein: CASSQEGTYNEQFF.

The chain couples TRBV19 to TRBJ1-5; D remains ambiguous. CDR1 LNHDA and CDR2 SQIVND come from the germline V gene (reference sequence). Trimming took 1 base from V and 3 from J, leaving 7 bases between them. The CDR3 has 14 residues. The CDR3: CASSIVSDNQPQHF. Here the CDR3 DNA reads TGTGCCAGTAGTATAGTTTCCGACAATCAGCCCCAGCATTTT.

The sample holds a few counts of this clone. This rearrangement joins TRBV25-1 to TRBJ2-1, with a tentative D call TRBD1 (7 bases). The CDR3 has 14 residues. Germline V gene data show CDR1 as MGHDK and CDR2 as SYGVNS. V was clipped by 4 bases and J by 4 bases, with 11 bases between them. CDR3 sequence (DNA): TGTGCCAGCAGTGGGCAGGGGGGTTACAATGAGCAGTTCTTC. Translation: CASSGQGGYNEQFF.

In this sample, this clone turned up a few times. This chain links TRBV9 with TRBJ2-5, with a tentative D call TRBD1 (6 bases). Germline CDR1 reads SGDLS; CDR2 reads YYNGEE. The CDR3 runs 16 residues. V was trimmed by 2 bases and J by 2 bases, leaving 16 bases between them. CDR3 DNA: TGTGCCAGCAGCGTGGCGACAGGAAGGGGGCAAGAGACCCAGTACTTC. Translated, it gives CASSVATGRGQETQYF.

The table lists this clone with a few counts. The V gene is TRBV6-5, the J gene TRBJ1-3; perhaps TRBD1 as D (6 bases). Germline CDR1 MNHEY, CDR2 SVGAGI. Trimming left V 0 bases short and J 1 base short, with 10 bases between. The length of the CDR3 is 16 residues. The CDR3 region is CASSYSTQGSGNTIYF. DNA of the CDR3: TGTGCCAGCAGTTACTCGACACAGGGTTCTGGAAACACCATATATTTT.

The chain combines TRBV4-2 with TRBJ2-1, with 12 bases identical to TRBD2. This CDR3 has 18 amino acids. The J segment lost 9 bases and the V segment lost 8 bases, leaving 20 bases of the junction unmatched. CDR1 and CDR2 from the germline V gene are LGHNA and YNFKEQ. The CDR3 nucleotides are TGTGCCAGCCTAAGAGGCTCGACTAGCGGGAGACAAGTAAGTGAGCAGTTCTTC. The encoded protein is CASLRGSTSGRQVSEQFF.

CDR3 amino acids: CASSWGGAGELFF. DNA for the CDR3: TGTGCCAGCAGCTGGGGGGGCGCCGGGGAGCTGTTTTTT. V is TRBV7-8 and J is TRBJ2-2; D possibly corresponds to TRBD2 (7 bases). The V end was cut by 4 bases, the J end by 6 bases, with 9 bases between. Germline V gene sequence: CDR1 SGHVS, CDR2 FQNEAQ. This CDR3 has 13 amino acids.

This clone was detected a few times. The chain has TRBV15 and TRBJ2-5; D uncertain. Trimming shortened V by 7 bases and J by 2 bases, and 11 bases separated the two germline ends. Germline V gene data show CDR1 as LNHNV and CDR2 as YYDKDF (reference sequence). CDR3 length: 13 residues. CDR3: CATTGGLQETQYF. The CDR3 region has the DNA TGTGCCACCACCGGCGGTTTACAAGAGACCCAGTACTTC.

This clone was seen more than once but under ten times. The rearrangement joins TRBV9 to TRBJ2-5, with 8 bases identical to TRBD2. The J segment lost 2 bases and the V segment lost 0 bases, leaving 3 bases of the junction unmatched. The CDR3 sequence is 15 residues long. The germline CDR1 and CDR2 sequences are SGDLS and YYNGEE. DNA for the CDR3: TGTGCCAGCAGCGTAGCGGGAGGGCGACAAGAGACCCAGTACTTC. Translating it yields CASSVAGGRQETQYF.

The sample holds a few counts of this clone. The chain couples TRBV27 to TRBJ2-5; unclear D gene. The CDR3 extends over 13 amino acids. The germline CDR1 and CDR2 sequences are MNHEY and SMNVEV (reference sequence). The V end was cut by 5 bases, the J end by 7 bases, with 14 bases between. DNA of the CDR3: TGTGCCAGCAGTGGGCAAAAAATGGGGACCCAGTACTTC. Residues: CASSGQKMGTQYF.

J is TRBJ2-4 and V is TRBV5-4; possibly TRBD1 for D (6 bases). This CDR3 is built from 17 residues. Trimming removed 4 bases at V and 0 bases at J, with 17 bases between. Germline assignment: CDR1 SGHNT and CDR2 YYREEE (reference sequence). The CDR3 protein is CASSLNPQGLAKNIQYF. In nucleotides, the CDR3 is TGTGCCAGCAGCCTAAACCCACAGGGCTTAGCCAAAAACATTCAGTACTTC.

The chain links TRBV18 to TRBJ1-1, with TRBD1 matching over 9 bases. Looked up from germline, CDR1 is KGHSH and CDR2 is LQKENI. Trimming took 4 bases from V and 8 from J; bases not matched to a gene: 2. The CDR3 is 12 amino acids. The CDR3 sequence is CASSLGTGEAFF. CDR3 nucleotide sequence: TGTGCCAGCTCACTGGGGACAGGGGAAGCTTTCTTT.

The chain couples TRBV5-6 to TRBJ1-4; D remains unclear. Germline assignment: CDR1 SGHDT and CDR2 YYEEEE. The CDR3 length is 14 residues. Trimming took 2 bases from V and 6 from J, leaving 11 bases between them. For the CDR3, the DNA is TGTGCCAGCAGCTTCATGGGTCACGATGAAAAACTGTTTTTT. Its translation is CASSFMGHDEKLFF.

This clone was seen a few times. The chain couples TRBV28 to TRBJ2-1; the D gene is possibly TRBD2 (7 bases). The CDR3 is 12 amino acids. V was trimmed by 6 bases and J by 13 bases, leaving 16 bases between them. Germline CDR1 reads MDHEN; CDR2 reads SYDVKM. CDR3: CASSLAAGAQFF. In DNA, the CDR3 is TGTGCCAGCAGCTTGGCGGCGGGGGCACAGTTCTTC. Full variable domain (missing parts from reference TRBV28 and TRBJ2-1): DVKVTQSSRYLVKRTGEKVFLECVQDMDHENMFWYRQDPGLGLRLIYFSYDVKMKEKGDIPEGYSVSREKKERFSLILESASTNQTSMYLCASSLAAGAQFFGPGTRLTVL.

This sequence joins TRBV6-5 and TRBJ2-7; possibly TRBD1 for D (7 bases). The CDR3 is 15 residues long. CDR1 is MNHEY, CDR2 SVGAGI, per germline. The V gene lost 6 bases and the J gene lost 3 bases, with 18 bases spanning the gap. The CDR3 loop is CASSLAGQPFYEQYF. CDR3 bases: TGTGCCAGCAGCCTCGCGGGACAGCCCTTCTACGAGCAGTACTTC.

This clone was seen a handful of times. This chain uses TRBV9 with TRBJ2-3; 10 bases match TRBD2. The length of the CDR3 is 17 residues. In germline, CDR1 is SGDLS, CDR2 YYNGEE. J was trimmed by 6 bases and V by 0 bases; bases with no gene match: 10. CDR3 residues: CASSVVGLAGVMDTQYF. CDR3 DNA: TGTGCCAGCAGCGTAGTTGGTCTAGCGGGAGTCATGGATACGCAGTATTTT. The full variable domain, rest sourced from reference TRBV9 and TRBJ2-3, is DSGVTQTPKHLITATGQRVTLRCSPRSGDLSVYWYQQSLDQGLQFLIQYYNGEERAKGNILERFSAQQFPDLHSELNLSSLELGDSALYFCASSVVGLAGVMDTQYFGPGTRLTVL.

The V gene is TRBV7-2, the J gene TRBJ2-7; no clear D. The CDR3 covers 16 residues. Germline V gene sequence: CDR1 SGHTA, CDR2 FQGNSA. V lost 3 bases to trimming and J lost 0 bases, with 15 bases between them. This CDR3 is CASSLGPLVNSYEQYF. CDR3 nucleotide sequence: TGTGCCAGCAGCTTGGGCCCTCTAGTGAACTCCTACGAGCAGTACTTC. The full variable domain, in which reference TRBV7-2 and TRBJ2-7 provide the parts outside the CDR3, is GAGVSQSPSNKVTEKGKDVELRCDPISGHTALYWYRQSLGQGLEFLIYFQGNSAPDKSGLPSDRFSAERTGGSVSTLTIQRTQQEDSAVYLCASSLGPLVNSYEQYFGPGTRLTVT.